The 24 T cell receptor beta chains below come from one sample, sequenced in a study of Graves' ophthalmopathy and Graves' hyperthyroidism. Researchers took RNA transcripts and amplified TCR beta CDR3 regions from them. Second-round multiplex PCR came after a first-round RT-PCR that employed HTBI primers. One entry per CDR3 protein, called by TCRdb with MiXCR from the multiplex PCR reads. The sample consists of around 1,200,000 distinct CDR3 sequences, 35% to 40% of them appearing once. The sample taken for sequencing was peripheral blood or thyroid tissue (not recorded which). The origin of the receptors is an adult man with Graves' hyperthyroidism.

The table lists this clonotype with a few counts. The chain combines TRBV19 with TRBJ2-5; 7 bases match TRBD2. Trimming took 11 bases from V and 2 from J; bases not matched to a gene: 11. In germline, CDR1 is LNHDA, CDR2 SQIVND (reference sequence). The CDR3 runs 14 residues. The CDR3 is CAWGGLTRQETQYF. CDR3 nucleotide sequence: TGTGCCTGGGGGGGACTAACGCGACAAGAGACCCAGTACTTC.

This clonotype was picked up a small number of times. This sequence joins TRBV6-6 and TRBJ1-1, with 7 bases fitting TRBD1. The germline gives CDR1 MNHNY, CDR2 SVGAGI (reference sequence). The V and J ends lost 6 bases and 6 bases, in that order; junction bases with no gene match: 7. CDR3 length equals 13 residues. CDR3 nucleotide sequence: TGTGCCAGCAGCCCAAAAGGGGGCTCTGAAGCTTTCTTT. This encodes CASSPKGGSEAFF.

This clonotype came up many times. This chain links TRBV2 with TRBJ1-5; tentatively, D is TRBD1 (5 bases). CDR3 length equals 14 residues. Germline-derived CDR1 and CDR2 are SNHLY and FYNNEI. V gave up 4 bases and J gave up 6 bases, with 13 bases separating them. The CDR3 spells CASSGDSWAQPQHF. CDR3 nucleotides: TGTGCCAGCAGTGGAGACAGTTGGGCTCAGCCCCAGCATTTT.

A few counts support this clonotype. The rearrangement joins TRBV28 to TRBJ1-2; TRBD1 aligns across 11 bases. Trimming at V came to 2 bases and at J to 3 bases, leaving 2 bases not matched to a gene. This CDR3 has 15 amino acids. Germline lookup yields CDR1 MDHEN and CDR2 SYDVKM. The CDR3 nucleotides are TGTGCCAGCAGTTTAGGACAGGGGGCTGACTATGGCTACACCTTC. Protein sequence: CASSLGQGADYGYTF.

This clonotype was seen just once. The CDR3 DNA sequence: TGTGCCACCAGCACTGATCGTGGACTAGCGGGGCAAGAGACCCAGTACTTC. Translating gives CATSTDRGLAGQETQYF. The rearrangement links TRBV15 to TRBJ2-5; 12 nucleotides line up with TRBD2. The CDR3 totals 17 residues. V lost 4 bases and J lost 2; bases outside the gene matches: 8. Germline CDR1 reads LNHNV; CDR2 reads YYDKDF (reference sequence). The whole variable domain, remainder taken from reference TRBV15 and TRBJ2-5, is DAMVIQNPRYQVTQFGKPVTLSCSQTLNHNVMYWYQQKSSQAPKLLFHYYDKDFNNEADTPDNFQSRRPNTSFCFLDIRSPGLGDTAMYLCATSTDRGLAGQETQYFGPGTRLLVL.

CDR3 bases: TGCAGTGCTAGCCCATTCGACAGGTTATCCTACGAGCAGTACTTC. This gives the protein CSASPFDRLSYEQYF. The chain recombines TRBV20-1 with TRBJ2-7; TRBD1 is a possible D gene (6 bases). CDR1 is DFQATT and CDR2 is SNEGSKA in the germline V gene (reference sequence). The V and J ends lost 3 bases and 1 base respectively, with 16 bases between them. The CDR3 is 15 residues long.

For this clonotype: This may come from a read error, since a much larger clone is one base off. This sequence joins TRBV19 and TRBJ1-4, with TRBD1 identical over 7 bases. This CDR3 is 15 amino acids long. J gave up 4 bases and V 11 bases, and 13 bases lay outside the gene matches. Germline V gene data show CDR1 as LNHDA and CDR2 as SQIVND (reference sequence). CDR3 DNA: TGTGCCGGCCGGGACAGACACCACCTTAATGAAAAACTGTTTTTT. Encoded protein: CAGRDRHHLNEKLFF.

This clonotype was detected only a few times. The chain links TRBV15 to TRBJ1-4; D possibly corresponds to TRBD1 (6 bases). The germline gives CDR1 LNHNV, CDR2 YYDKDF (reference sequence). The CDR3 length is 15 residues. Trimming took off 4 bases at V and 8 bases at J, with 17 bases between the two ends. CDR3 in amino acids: CATSTPAGGAEKLFF. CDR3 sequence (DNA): TGTGCCACCAGCACACCGGCCGGGGGCGCGGAAAAACTGTTTTTT.

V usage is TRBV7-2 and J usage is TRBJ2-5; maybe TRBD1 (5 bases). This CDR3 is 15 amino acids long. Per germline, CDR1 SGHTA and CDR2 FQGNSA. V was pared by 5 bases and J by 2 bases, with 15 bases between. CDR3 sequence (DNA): TGTGCCAGCAGCGTGGGGCGGAGTACACAAGAGACCCAGTACTTC. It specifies CASSVGRSTQETQYF.

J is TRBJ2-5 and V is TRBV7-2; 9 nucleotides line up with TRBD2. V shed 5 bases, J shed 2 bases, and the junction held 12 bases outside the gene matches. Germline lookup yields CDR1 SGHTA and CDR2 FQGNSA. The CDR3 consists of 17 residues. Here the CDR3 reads CASSQRVVAGAQETQYF. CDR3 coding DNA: TGTGCCAGCAGCCAGAGGGTGGTAGCGGGAGCACAAGAGACCCAGTACTTC.

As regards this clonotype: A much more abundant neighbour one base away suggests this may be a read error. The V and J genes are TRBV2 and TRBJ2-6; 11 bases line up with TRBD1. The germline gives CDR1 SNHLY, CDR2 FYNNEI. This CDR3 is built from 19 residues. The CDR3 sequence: CASSPGPGQGVAGANVPTF. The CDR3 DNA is TGTGCCAGTAGTCCAGGACCGGGACAGGGGGTTGCTGGGGCCAACGTCCCGACTTTC.

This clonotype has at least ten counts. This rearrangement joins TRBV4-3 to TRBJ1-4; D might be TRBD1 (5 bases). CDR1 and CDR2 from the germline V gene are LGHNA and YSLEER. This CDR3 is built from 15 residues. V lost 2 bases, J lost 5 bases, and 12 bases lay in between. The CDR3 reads CASSQRMAGNEKLFF. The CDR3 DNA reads TGCGCCAGCAGCCAAAGGATGGCAGGGAATGAAAAACTGTTTTTT.

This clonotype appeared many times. This CDR3 reads CASAVATSGRHGYTF. In nucleotides, the CDR3 is TGTGCCAGCGCTGTCGCGACCTCAGGGCGTCACGGCTACACCTTC. V usage is TRBV12-3 or TRBV12-4 and J usage is TRBJ1-2, with D possibly matching TRBD1 (5 bases). The CDR3 has 15 amino acids. V gave up 8 bases and J gave up 8 bases, with 24 bases separating them.

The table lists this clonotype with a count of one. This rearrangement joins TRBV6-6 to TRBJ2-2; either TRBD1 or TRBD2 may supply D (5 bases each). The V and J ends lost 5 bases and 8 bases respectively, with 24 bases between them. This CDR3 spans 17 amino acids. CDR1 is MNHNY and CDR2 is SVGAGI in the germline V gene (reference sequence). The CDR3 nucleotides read TGTGCCAGCAGTCAATCGCCAACGGGACCCCTCGGGGGGGAGCTGTTTTTT. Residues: CASSQSPTGPLGGELFF.

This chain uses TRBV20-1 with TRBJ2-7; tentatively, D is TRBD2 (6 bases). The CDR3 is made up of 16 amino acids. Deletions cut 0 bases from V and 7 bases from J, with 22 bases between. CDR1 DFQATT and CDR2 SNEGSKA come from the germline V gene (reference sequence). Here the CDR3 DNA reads TGCAGTGCTAGAGATCTCCTAGCGCCGAACACCGGGGAGCAGTACTTC. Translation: CSARDLLAPNTGEQYF.

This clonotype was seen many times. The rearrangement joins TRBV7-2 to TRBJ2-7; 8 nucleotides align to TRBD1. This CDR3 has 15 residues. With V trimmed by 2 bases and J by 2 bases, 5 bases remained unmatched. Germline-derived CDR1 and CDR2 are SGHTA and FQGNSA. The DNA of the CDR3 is TGTGCCAGCAGCTTACGGTCGGGACAGGCCTACGAGCAGTACTTC. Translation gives CASSLRSGQAYEQYF.

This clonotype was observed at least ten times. The CDR3: CSVQGVPGNTIYF. CDR3 bases: TGCAGCGTTCAGGGGGTACCTGGAAACACCATATATTTT. V usage is TRBV29-1 and J usage is TRBJ1-3; TRBD1 aligns across 7 bases. V shed 5 bases, J shed 2 bases, and the junction held 3 bases outside the gene matches. This CDR3 contains 13 residues. Germline CDR1 reads SQVTM; CDR2 reads ANQGSEA.

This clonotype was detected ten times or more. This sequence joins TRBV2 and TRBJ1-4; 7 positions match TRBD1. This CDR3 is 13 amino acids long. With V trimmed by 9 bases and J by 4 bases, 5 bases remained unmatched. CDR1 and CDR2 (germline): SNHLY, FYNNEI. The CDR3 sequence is CASRTGLNEKLFF. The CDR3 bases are TGTGCCAGTCGGACAGGACTTAATGAAAAACTGTTTTTT. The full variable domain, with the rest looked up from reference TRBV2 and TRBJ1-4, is EPEVTQTPSHQVTQMGQEVILRCVPISNHLYFYWYRQILGQKVEFLVSFYNNEISEKSEIFDDQFSVERPDGSNFTLKIRSTKLEDSAMYFCASRTGLNEKLFFGSGTQLSVL.

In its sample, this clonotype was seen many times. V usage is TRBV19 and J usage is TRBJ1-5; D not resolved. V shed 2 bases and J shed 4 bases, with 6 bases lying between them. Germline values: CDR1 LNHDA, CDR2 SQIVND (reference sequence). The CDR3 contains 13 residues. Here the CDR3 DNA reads TGTGCCAGTAGTATACAACCGAATCAGCCCCAGCATTTT. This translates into CASSIQPNQPQHF. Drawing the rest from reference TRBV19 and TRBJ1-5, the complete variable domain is DGGITQSPKYLFRKEGQNVTLSCEQNLNHDAMYWYRQDPGQGLRLIYYSQIVNDFQKGDIAEGYSVSREKKESFPLTVTSAQKNPTAFYLCASSIQPNQPQHFGDGTRLSIL.

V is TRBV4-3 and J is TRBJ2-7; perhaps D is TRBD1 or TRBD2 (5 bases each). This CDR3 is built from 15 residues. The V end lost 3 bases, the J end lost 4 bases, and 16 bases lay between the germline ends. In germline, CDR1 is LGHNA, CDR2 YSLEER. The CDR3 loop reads CASSQRDQGGYEQYF. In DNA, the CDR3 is TGCGCCAGCAGCCAGAGGGACCAGGGCGGTTACGAGCAGTACTTC.

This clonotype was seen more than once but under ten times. CDR3 DNA: TGTGCCAGCAGCGGACAGGGGGTTCGAGAGACCCAGTACTTC. As protein: CASSGQGVRETQYF. The gene calls are TRBV12-3 or TRBV12-4 and TRBJ2-5, with TRBD1 matching 10 bases. The V gene end was trimmed by 6 bases and the J gene end by 4 bases; junction bases not matched to a gene: 5. The CDR3 length is 14 residues.

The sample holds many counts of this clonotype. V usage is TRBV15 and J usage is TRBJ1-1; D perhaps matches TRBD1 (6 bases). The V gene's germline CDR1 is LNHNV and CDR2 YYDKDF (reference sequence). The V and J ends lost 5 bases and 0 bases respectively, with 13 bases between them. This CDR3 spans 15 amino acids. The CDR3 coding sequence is TGTGCCACCAGCCCCCGAACAGGGATGAACACTGAAGCTTTCTTT. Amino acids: CATSPRTGMNTEAFF. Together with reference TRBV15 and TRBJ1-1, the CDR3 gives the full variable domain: DAMVIQNPRYQVTQFGKPVTLSCSQTLNHNVMYWYQQKSSQAPKLLFHYYDKDFNNEADTPDNFQSRRPNTSFCFLDIRSPGLGDTAMYLCATSPRTGMNTEAFFGQGTRLTVV.

CDR3 in amino acids: CASSLGLAGAFEQYF. The CDR3 DNA is TGTGCCAGCAGCTTAGGACTAGCGGGAGCATTCGAGCAGTACTTC. V gene TRBV7-9 combines with J gene TRBJ2-7, with 12 bases that match TRBD2. Germline CDR1 is SEHNR and CDR2 is FQNEAQ (reference sequence). CDR3 size: 15 residues. After removal of 1 base from V and 6 bases from J, the junction contained 4 bases not matched to a gene.

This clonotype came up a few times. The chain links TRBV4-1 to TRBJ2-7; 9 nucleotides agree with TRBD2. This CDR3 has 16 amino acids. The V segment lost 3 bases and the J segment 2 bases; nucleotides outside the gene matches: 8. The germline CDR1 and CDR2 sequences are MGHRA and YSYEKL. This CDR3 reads CASSHLAGGRAYEQYF. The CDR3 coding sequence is TGCGCCAGCAGCCATCTGGCGGGGGGGAGGGCCTACGAGCAGTACTTC.